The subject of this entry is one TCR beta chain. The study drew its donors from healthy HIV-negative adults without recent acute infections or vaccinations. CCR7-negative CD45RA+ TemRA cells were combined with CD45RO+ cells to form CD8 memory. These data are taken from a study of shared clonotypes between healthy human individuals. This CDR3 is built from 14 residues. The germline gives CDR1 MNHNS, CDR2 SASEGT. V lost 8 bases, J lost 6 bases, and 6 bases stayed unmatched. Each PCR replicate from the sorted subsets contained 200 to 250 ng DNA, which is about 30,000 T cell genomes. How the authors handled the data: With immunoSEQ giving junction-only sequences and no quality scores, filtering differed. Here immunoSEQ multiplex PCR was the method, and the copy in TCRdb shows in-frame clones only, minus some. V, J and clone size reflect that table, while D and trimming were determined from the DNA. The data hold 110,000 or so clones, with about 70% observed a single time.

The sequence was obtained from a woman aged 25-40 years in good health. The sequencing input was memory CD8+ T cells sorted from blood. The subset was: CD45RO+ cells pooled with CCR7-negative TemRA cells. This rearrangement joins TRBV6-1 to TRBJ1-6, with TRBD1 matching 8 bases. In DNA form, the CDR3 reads TGTGCCAGCTCTACAGGGGGAGGTAATTCACCCCTCCACTTT. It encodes CASSTGGGNSPLHF.